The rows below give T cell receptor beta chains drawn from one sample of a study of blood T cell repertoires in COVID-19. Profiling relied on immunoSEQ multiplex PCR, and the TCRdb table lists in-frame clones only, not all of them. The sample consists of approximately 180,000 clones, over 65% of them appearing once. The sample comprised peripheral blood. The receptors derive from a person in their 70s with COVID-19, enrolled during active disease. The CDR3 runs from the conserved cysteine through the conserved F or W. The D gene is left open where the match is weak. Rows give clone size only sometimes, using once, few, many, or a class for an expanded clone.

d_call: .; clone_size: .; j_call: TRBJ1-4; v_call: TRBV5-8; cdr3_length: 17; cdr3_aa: CASSLGPGWRGGEKLFF; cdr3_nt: TGTGCCAGCAGCTTGGGGCCAGGTTGGAGGGGGGGAGAAAAACTGTTTTTT
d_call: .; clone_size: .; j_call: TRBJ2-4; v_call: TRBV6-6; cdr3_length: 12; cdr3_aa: CASSPRWENQYF; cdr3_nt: TGTGCCAGCAGTCCCCGTTGGGAGAATCAGTACTTC
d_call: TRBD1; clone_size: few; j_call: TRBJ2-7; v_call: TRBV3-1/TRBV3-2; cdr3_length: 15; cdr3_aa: CASSRTGTGAYEQYF; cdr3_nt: TGTGCCAGCAGCCGTACCGGGACAGGGGCCTACGAGCAGTACTTC
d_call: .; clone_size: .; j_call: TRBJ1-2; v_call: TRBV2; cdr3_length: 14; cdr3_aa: CASRLGQTNYGYTF; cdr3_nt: TGTGCCAGCAGATTAGGACAGACTAACTATGGCTACACCTTC
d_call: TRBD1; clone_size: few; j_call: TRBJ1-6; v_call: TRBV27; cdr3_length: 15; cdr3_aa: CASSDRGPFNSPLHF; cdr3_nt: TGTGCCAGCAGTGACAGGGGGCCCTTCAATTCACCCCTCCACTTT
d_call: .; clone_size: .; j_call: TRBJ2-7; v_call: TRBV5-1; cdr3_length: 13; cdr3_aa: CASSSGTSGEQYF; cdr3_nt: TGCGCCAGCAGCTCCGGGACATCGGGGGAGCAGTACTTC
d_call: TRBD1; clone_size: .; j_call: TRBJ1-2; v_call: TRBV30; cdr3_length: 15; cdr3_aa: CAWSNLGQGGYGYTF; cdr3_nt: TGTGCCTGGAGCAATCTAGGACAGGGCGGTTATGGCTACACCTTC
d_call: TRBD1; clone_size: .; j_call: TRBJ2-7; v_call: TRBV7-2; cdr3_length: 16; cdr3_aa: CASSPKAGTGPSEQYF; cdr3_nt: TGTGCCAGCAGCCCTAAAGCCGGGACAGGGCCATCCGAGCAGTACTTC
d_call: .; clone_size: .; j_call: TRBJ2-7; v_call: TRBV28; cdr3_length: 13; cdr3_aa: CATYRDVTYEQYF; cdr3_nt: TGTGCCACCTACAGGGACGTAACCTACGAGCAGTACTTC
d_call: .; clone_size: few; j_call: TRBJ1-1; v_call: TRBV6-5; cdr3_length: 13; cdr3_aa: CASRRDTYTEAFF; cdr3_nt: TGTGCCAGCAGGAGGGACACCTACACTGAAGCTTTCTTT
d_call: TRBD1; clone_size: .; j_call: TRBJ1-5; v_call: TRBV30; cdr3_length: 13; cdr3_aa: CASSTGLDQPQHF; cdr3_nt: TGTGCCAGTTCGACAGGGTTAGATCAGCCCCAGCATTTT
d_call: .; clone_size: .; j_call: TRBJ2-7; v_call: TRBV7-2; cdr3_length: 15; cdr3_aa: CASRILGESAYEQYF; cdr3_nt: TGTGCCAGCAGGATCCTAGGGGAAAGCGCCTACGAGCAGTACTTC
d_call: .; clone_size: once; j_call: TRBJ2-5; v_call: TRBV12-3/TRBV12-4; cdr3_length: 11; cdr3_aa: CASSLDYLQYF; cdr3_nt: TGTGCCAGCAGTTTAGACTACCTCCAGTACTTC
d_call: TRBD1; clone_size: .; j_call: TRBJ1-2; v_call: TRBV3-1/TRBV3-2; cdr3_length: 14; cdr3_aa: CASSPGQGYYGYTF; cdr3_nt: TGTGCCAGCAGCCCAGGACAGGGGTACTATGGCTACACCTTC
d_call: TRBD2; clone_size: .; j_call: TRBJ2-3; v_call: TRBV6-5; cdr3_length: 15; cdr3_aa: CASRRTSGLGDTQYF; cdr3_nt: TGTGCCAGCAGGCGGACTAGCGGTCTAGGAGATACGCAGTATTTT
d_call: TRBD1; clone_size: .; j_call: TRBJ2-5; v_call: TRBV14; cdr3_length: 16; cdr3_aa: CASSQGRRQGPETQYF; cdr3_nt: TGTGCCAGCAGCCAAGGTCGACGACAGGGTCCGGAGACCCAGTACTTC
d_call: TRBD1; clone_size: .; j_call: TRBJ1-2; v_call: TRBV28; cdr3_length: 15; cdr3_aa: CASSLSDRAPGGYTF; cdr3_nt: TGTGCCAGCAGTTTATCCGACAGGGCCCCAGGGGGCTACACCTTC
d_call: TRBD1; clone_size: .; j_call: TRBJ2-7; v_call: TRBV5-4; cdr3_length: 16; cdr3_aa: CASSPGTGASSYEQYF; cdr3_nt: TGTGCCAGCAGCCCCGGGACAGGGGCCTCCTCCTACGAGCAGTACTTC
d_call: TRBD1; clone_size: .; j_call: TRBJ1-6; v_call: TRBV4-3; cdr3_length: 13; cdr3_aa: CASGGQLHSPLHF; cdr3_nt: TGCGCCAGCGGGGGACAGTTGCATTCACCCCTCCACTTT
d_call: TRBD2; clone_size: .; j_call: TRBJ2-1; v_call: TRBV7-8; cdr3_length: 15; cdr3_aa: CASRSLAGGPHEQFF; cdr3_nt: TGTGCCAGCAGATCCCTAGCGGGAGGGCCCCATGAGCAGTTCTTC
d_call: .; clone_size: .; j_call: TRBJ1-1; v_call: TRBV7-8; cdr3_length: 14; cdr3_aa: CASSTPLAYTEAFF; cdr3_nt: TGTGCCAGCAGCACACCGCTCGCCTACACTGAAGCTTTCTTT